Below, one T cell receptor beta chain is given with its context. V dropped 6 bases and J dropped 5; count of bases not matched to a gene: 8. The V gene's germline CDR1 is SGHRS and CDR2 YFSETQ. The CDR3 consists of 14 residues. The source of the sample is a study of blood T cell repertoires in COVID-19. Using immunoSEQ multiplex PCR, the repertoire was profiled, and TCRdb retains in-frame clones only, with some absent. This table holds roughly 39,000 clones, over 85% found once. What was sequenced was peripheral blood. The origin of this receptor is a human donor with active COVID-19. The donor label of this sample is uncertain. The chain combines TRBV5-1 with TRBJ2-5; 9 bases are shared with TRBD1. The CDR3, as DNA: TGCGCCAGCACCTCGAACAGGGGGCGGGAGACCCAGTACTTC. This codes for CASTSNRGRETQYF.